A selection of T cell receptor beta chains follows, all from one sample in a study of T-cell reconstitution after alpha-beta-depleted transplantation in children. TCRdb reanalysed the PCR reads using MiXCR and keeps one entry per CDR3 protein. The data contain 250,000 to 400,000 distinct CDR3 sequences, approximately 20% of them seen just once; the ten biggest clones take up roughly 9.7%. Sequencing used PBMCs, mostly from graft donor cells, obtained 180 days after TCRalphabeta/CD19-depleted stem cell transplant. The receptors were gathered from a male patient younger than 18 who had a stem cell transplant for acute lymphoblastic leukemia, so the T cells may come from the graft donor. Both conserved end residues are part of each CDR3. The D gene is left open where the match is weak. Clone sizes are given selectively: once, few, many, or a class where the clone is expanded.

CSVEGVGNEQFF TGCAGCGTTGAGGGAGTAGGAAATGAGCAGTTCTTC TRBJ2-1 NA TRBV29-1 NA
CASSDPRGLAGGTGELFF TGCGCCAGCAGTGATCCGAGGGGACTAGCGGGAGGCACCGGGGAGCTGTTTTTT TRBJ2-2 TRBD2 TRBV10-2 NA
CASSTFPVTEAFF TGCGCCAGCAGCACTTTTCCCGTCACTGAAGCTTTCTTT TRBJ1-1 NA TRBV5-1 NA
CASSLERGPSYEQYF TGTGCCAGCAGCTTGGAGCGGGGGCCCTCCTACGAGCAGTACTTC TRBJ2-7 TRBD2 TRBV5-8 few
CASSSGLAGVSYEQYF TGTGCCAGCAGCTCCGGACTAGCGGGAGTCTCCTACGAGCAGTACTTC TRBJ2-7 TRBD2 TRBV5-4 NA
CASSLAGSLSGANVLTF TGCGCCAGCAGCTTGGCCGGATCTCTCTCTGGGGCCAACGTCCTGACTTTC TRBJ2-6 NA TRBV5-1 NA
CASSPKTGKEHYEQYF TGTGCCAGCAGCCCTAAGACAGGGAAGGAGCATTACGAGCAGTACTTC TRBJ2-7 TRBD1 TRBV13 NA
CASSEAGRNTEAFF TGTGCCAGCAGTGAAGCAGGGAGGAACACTGAAGCTTTCTTT TRBJ1-1 NA TRBV6-1 few
CASSQEVGTGGLGANVLTF TGCGCCAGCAGCCAAGAAGTAGGGACAGGGGGACTCGGGGCCAACGTCCTGACTTTC TRBJ2-6 TRBD1 TRBV4-1 NA
CSVEDRRGVEAFF TGCAGCGTTGAAGATCGAAGGGGCGTAGAAGCTTTCTTT TRBJ1-1 NA TRBV29-1 NA
CASSPWPSGRGETQYF TGTGCCAGCTCCCCCTGGCCTAGCGGGAGAGGAGAGACCCAGTACTTC TRBJ2-5 TRBD2 TRBV9 few
CASSTLAGKAYNEQFF TGTGCCAGCAGTACCCTAGCGGGAAAGGCCTACAATGAGCAGTTCTTC TRBJ2-1 TRBD2 TRBV2 NA
CASSPASDHNEQFF TGTGCCAGCAGCCCAGCTAGCGATCACAATGAGCAGTTCTTC TRBJ2-1 NA TRBV9 NA
CSASLRAGPITDTQYF TGCAGTGCTAGTCTCAGAGCGGGCCCTATCACAGATACGCAGTATTTT TRBJ2-3 NA TRBV20-1 NA
CASSLAGGSNQPQHF TGTGCCAGCAGCTTAGCAGGGGGAAGCAATCAGCCCCAGCATTTT TRBJ1-5 NA TRBV7-8 many
CASSPPQGVENIQYF TGTGCCAGCTCACCACCTCAGGGGGTCGAAAACATTCAGTACTTC TRBJ2-4 TRBD1 TRBV18 few
CASSQGDWTSGDYEQYF TGTGCCAGCAGCCAGGGTGACTGGACTAGCGGAGACTACGAGCAGTACTTC TRBJ2-7 TRBD2 TRBV4-2 NA
CASSLRQGWTEAFF TGTGCCAGCAGCCTCCGACAGGGTTGGACTGAAGCTTTCTTT TRBJ1-1 TRBD1 TRBV27 NA
CTARDDPVETQYF TGCACTGCTAGAGATGATCCAGTCGAGACCCAGTACTTC TRBJ2-5 NA TRBV20-1 NA
CASSFFEGGETQYF TGCGCCAGCAGCTTTTTCGAGGGAGGAGAGACCCAGTACTTC TRBJ2-5 NA TRBV5-1 NA
CASSQEVLAVQETQYF TGTGCCAGCAGCCAAGAGGTACTAGCGGTACAAGAGACCCAGTACTTC TRBJ2-5 TRBD2 TRBV4-2 many
CASSGLADTQYF TGTGCCAGCAGCGGATTAGCTGATACGCAGTATTTT TRBJ2-3 NA TRBV11-2 NA
CATGRSSYEQYF TGTGCCACCGGTCGGAGCTCCTACGAGCAGTACTTC TRBJ2-7 NA TRBV6-6 few
CSENPVGRDTQYF TGCAGCGAGAACCCTGTCGGCCGGGATACGCAGTATTTT TRBJ2-3 NA TRBV20-1 many
CSVNRNLGTSGSYEQYF TGCAGCGTGAACAGAAACCTCGGGACTAGCGGGAGCTACGAGCAGTACTTC TRBJ2-7 TRBD2 TRBV29-1 few
CASSAPRVAQYF TGCGCCAGCAGCGCCCCCCGGGTTGCGCAGTATTTT TRBJ2-3 NA TRBV4-1 few
CASRASYEQYF TGCGCCAGCAGGGCGTCCTACGAGCAGTACTTC TRBJ2-7 NA TRBV5-1 NA
CASSQGIGGKGSGELFF TGTGCCAGCAGCCAGGGTATCGGCGGGAAAGGTAGCGGGGAGCTGTTTTTT TRBJ2-2 NA TRBV4-2 few
CASGLGVGRPNEQFF TGTGCCAGCGGCCTGGGCGTTGGGAGGCCCAATGAGCAGTTCTTC TRBJ2-1 NA TRBV7-9 NA
CASRPRPTGVNTGELFF TGTGCCAGCAGGCCACGGCCCACAGGGGTGAACACCGGGGAGCTGTTTTTT TRBJ2-2 TRBD1 TRBV7-9 NA
CASSHPSGDNSPLHF TGCGCCAGCAGCCACCCGTCTGGCGATAATTCACCCCTCCACTTT TRBJ1-6 NA TRBV4-1 few
CASRPGRRLSGANVLTF TGTGCCAGCAGACCAGGACGCCGTCTCTCTGGGGCCAACGTCCTGACTTTC TRBJ2-6 NA TRBV12-3/TRBV12-4 once
CASSLARTAYTQYF TGCGCCAGCAGCTTGGCCCGGACAGCTTATACGCAGTATTTT TRBJ2-3 NA TRBV5-1 few
CASSQGGSGVLAGGRGNEQFF TGCGCCAGCAGCCAAGGCGGATCCGGGGTACTAGCGGGAGGCCGGGGCAATGAGCAGTTCTTC TRBJ2-1 TRBD2 TRBV4-1 many
CASSLAGTMAGELFF TGCGCCAGCAGCTTGGCGGGGACTATGGCCGGGGAGCTGTTTTTT TRBJ2-2 TRBD2 TRBV5-1 few
CATSDRPRSSYNEQFF TGTGCCACCAGTGACCGTCCCAGAAGCTCCTACAATGAGCAGTTCTTC TRBJ2-1 NA TRBV24-1 NA
CASSLPGTGVHEQYF TGTGCCAGCAGTTTACCCGGGACAGGGGTCCACGAGCAGTACTTC TRBJ2-7 TRBD1 TRBV28 few
CASSFQRREKLFF TGTGCCAGCAGCTTTCAGCGTCGTGAAAAACTGTTTTTT TRBJ1-4 NA TRBV5-5 NA
CASSPPGATGGVKTQYF TGTGCCAGCAGCCCCCCTGGGGCGACAGGGGGCGTAAAGACCCAGTACTTC TRBJ2-5 TRBD1 TRBV7-2 NA
CASSPRRQGAAGANVLTF TGTGCCAGCAGCCCCCGGCGGCAGGGGGCAGCTGGGGCCAACGTCCTGACTTTC TRBJ2-6 TRBD1 TRBV7-3 NA
CASRIARVGNSPLHF TGCGCCAGCAGAATAGCACGGGTGGGAAATTCACCCCTCCACTTT TRBJ1-6 NA TRBV5-1 NA
CAISGGPYNEQFF TGTGCCATCAGTGGGGGGCCGTACAATGAGCAGTTCTTC TRBJ2-1 NA TRBV10-3 many
CASSWDRTEAFF TGTGCCAGCAGCTGGGACAGGACTGAAGCTTTCTTT TRBJ1-1 TRBD1 TRBV25-1 few
CASSAQGANTEAFF TGTGCCAGCAGCGCCCAGGGGGCGAACACTGAAGCTTTCTTT TRBJ1-1 TRBD1 TRBV7-3 NA
CASSRRQGGHLKKQYF TGTGCCAGCAGTCGCCGACAGGGGGGCCATTTAAAAAAGCAGTACTTC TRBJ2-7 TRBD1 TRBV28 few
CASSLDRGPNYGYTF TGTGCCAGCAGTTTAGACAGGGGGCCTAACTATGGCTACACCTTC TRBJ1-2 TRBD1 TRBV12-3/TRBV12-4 few
CASSLELAGDNEQFF TGTGCCAGCAGCTTAGAACTAGCGGGGGACAATGAGCAGTTCTTC TRBJ2-1 TRBD2 TRBV7-8 NA
CATTYGDRGPSPLHF TGCGCCACCACATACGGAGACAGGGGTCCTTCACCCCTCCACTTT TRBJ1-6 TRBD1 TRBV5-1 NA